This T cell receptor beta chain was captured in a study of blood T cell repertoires in COVID-19. Study at large: Donors in the United States, Italy and Spain gave samples during acute or convalescent COVID-19. The cDNA or gDNA used as material had been derived from T cells, B-cell-depleted T cells, or PBMCs.

Study processing details: Cell counts per sample came from amplifying reference gene primers. The assay was immunoSEQ multiplex PCR, and TCRdb's table has in-frame clones only and misses some. V, J and clone size derive from that table, while D and trimming were established from the DNA sequence. This table holds tens of thousands of clones, around 85% found once. This clonotype was obtained from a human donor in a cohort sampled during active COVID-19. Sequences were obtained from peripheral blood.

This chain's CDR3 is CACNTNSGRAPETQYF. The CDR3 DNA reads TGTGCCTGCAACACTAATAGCGGGAGGGCCCCGGAGACCCAGTACTTC. V is TRBV30 and J is TRBJ2-5; 11 nucleotides match TRBD2. The trim removed 6 bases at V and 5 bases at J, leaving 14 bases unmatched. The CDR3 runs to 16 residues. Germline V gives CDR1 GTSNPN, CDR2 SVGIG (reference sequence).